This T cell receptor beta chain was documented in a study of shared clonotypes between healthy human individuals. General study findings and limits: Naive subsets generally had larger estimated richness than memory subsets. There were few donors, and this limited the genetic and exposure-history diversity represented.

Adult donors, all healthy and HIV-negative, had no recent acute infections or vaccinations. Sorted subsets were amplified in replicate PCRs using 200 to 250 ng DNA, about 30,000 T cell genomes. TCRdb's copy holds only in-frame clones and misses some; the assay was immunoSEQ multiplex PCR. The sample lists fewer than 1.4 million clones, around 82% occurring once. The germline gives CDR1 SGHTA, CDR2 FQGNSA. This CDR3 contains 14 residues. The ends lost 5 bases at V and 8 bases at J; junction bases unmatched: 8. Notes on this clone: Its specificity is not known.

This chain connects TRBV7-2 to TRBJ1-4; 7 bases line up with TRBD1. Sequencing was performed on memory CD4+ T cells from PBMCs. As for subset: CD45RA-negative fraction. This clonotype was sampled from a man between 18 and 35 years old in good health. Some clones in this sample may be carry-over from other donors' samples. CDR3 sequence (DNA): TGTGCCAGCAGCCCAAGGACAGGAAGAGAAAAACTGTTTTTT. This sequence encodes CASSPRTGREKLFF. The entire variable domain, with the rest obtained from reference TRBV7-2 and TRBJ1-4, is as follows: GAGVSQSPSNKVTEKGKDVELRCDPISGHTALYWYRQSLGQGLEFLIYFQGNSAPDKSGLPSDRFSAERTGGSVSTLTIQRTQQEDSAVYLCASSPRTGREKLFFGSGTQLSVL.